These 28 T cell receptor beta chains were sequenced from one sample in a study of T cells expressing NK-cell markers. No DNA is given; TCRdb re-called the 5' RACE reads and lists each CDR3 protein once. The sample has some 300,000 distinct CDR3 sequences. Sequenced input: blood T cells: a sorted CD56 or NKG2C T cell subset, CD4+ or CD8+ T cells, or bulk PBMC T cells (not recorded which). Receptor source: a man younger than 35 in good health.

The chain uses TRBV6-2 or TRBV6-3 and TRBJ2-7; as DNA is missing, the TRBD1 call by TCRdb cannot be tested. Per the germline V gene, CDR1 is MNHEY and CDR2 is SVGEGT. The CDR3 length is 17 residues. CDR3 sequence: CASSYSHVDRHTYEQYF.

The V and J genes are TRBV4-2 and TRBJ2-5; TCRdb's D call of TRBD2 is untestable without DNA. The CDR3 has 17 residues. The V gene's germline CDR1 is LGHNA and CDR2 YNFKEQ. Here the CDR3 reads CASSQDSGLAGGETQYF.

The chain joins TRBV15 to TRBJ2-5; as DNA is missing, the TRBD1 call by TCRdb cannot be tested. This CDR3 is 15 amino acids long. Germline V gene data show CDR1 as LNHNV and CDR2 as YYDKDF (reference sequence). The CDR3 sequence is CATSNGVQGQETQYF. Full variable domain (rest looked up from reference TRBV15 and TRBJ2-5): DAMVIQNPRYQVTQFGKPVTLSCSQTLNHNVMYWYQQKSSQAPKLLFHYYDKDFNNEADTPDNFQSRRPNTSFCFLDIRSPGLGDTAMYLCATSNGVQGQETQYFGPGTRLLVL.

The CDR3 reads CSARDRWDSKSYNEQFF. J is TRBJ2-1 and V is TRBV20-1. Germline CDR1 reads DFQATT; CDR2 reads SNEGSKA (reference sequence). The CDR3 runs 17 residues.

This chain uses TRBV3-2 with TRBJ1-1; TCRdb gives TRBD1 as the D gene, but with no DNA this cannot be confirmed. TRBV3-2 is a pseudogene. The CDR3 length is 15 residues. CDR3 protein: CASSEATGTAGGAFF.

The chain joins TRBV29-1 to TRBJ2-4; TCRdb proposes TRBD2, but this gene call is untestable without DNA. The CDR3 is made up of 13 amino acids. From germline, CDR1 is SQVTM and CDR2 ANQGSEA. The CDR3 loop reads CSGGHAEGNIQYF.

CDR3: CASSPLAVAGDEQFF. The chain joins TRBV18 to TRBJ2-1; lacking DNA, the TRBD2 call made by TCRdb goes unchecked. CDR3 length: 15 residues. CDR1 is KGHSH, CDR2 LQKENI, per germline. The complete variable domain, with remaining parts taken from reference TRBV18 and TRBJ2-1, reads NAGVMQNPRHLVRRRGQEARLRCSPMKGHSHVYWYRQLPEEGLKFMVYLQKENIIDESGMPKERFSAEFPKEGPSILRIQQVVRGDSAAYFCASSPLAVAGDEQFFGPGTRLTVL.

The V gene is TRBV27, the J gene TRBJ2-1; lacking DNA, the TRBD1 call made by TCRdb goes unchecked. Germline CDR1 MNHEY, CDR2 SMNVEV (reference sequence). The CDR3 covers 15 residues. CDR3: CASSIGQGSWNEQFF.

The chain has TRBV15 and TRBJ2-5. This CDR3 comprises 13 residues. CDR1 and CDR2 from the germline V gene are LNHNV and YYDKDF (reference sequence). The chain's CDR3 is CATSRDKGETQYF.

This chain links TRBV11-1 with TRBJ2-7; TCRdb selects TRBD1, and the lack of DNA leaves this call unchecked. CDR1 is SGHAT, CDR2 FQDESV, per germline (reference sequence). The length of the CDR3 is 18 residues. The chain's CDR3 is CASSTNVGQGQQVGKQYF.

The chain employs TRBV27 and TRBJ2-5; TCRdb lists TRBD2, though no DNA is available to test this call. The CDR3 loop spans 15 amino acids. Per the germline V gene, CDR1 is MNHEY and CDR2 is SMNVEV (reference sequence). The CDR3: CASSPRKGRRETQYF.

The CDR3 sequence is CSAVSGGASYNEQFF. The chain recombines TRBV20-1 with TRBJ2-1; there is no DNA to check the TCRdb D call of TRBD1. Looked up from germline, CDR1 is DFQATT and CDR2 is SNEGSKA (reference sequence). The CDR3 has 15 amino acids.

The genes are TRBV12-3 or TRBV12-4 and TRBJ2-5; lacking DNA, the TRBD1 call made by TCRdb goes unchecked. This CDR3 has 15 amino acids. The CDR3 spells CASSLKGAQVETQYF.

V is TRBV12-3 or TRBV12-4 and J is TRBJ2-7. The CDR3 has 14 residues. The CDR3 region is CASSSFQSADEQYF.

The chain couples TRBV5-5 to TRBJ2-2. This CDR3 spans 16 amino acids. Looked up from germline, CDR1 is SGHKS and CDR2 is YYEKEE (reference sequence). CDR3 region: CASSLLSGGNTGELFF.

V and J are TRBV15 and TRBJ2-1; TCRdb picks TRBD2, but there is no DNA to check that call. CDR1 is LNHNV and CDR2 is YYDKDF in the germline V gene (reference sequence). The CDR3 runs to 15 residues. CDR3 amino acids: CATSGRLAGANEQFF. The whole variable domain, remainder taken from reference TRBV15 and TRBJ2-1, is DAMVIQNPRYQVTQFGKPVTLSCSQTLNHNVMYWYQQKSSQAPKLLFHYYDKDFNNEADTPDNFQSRRPNTSFCFLDIRSPGLGDTAMYLCATSGRLAGANEQFFGPGTRLTVL.

The chain combines TRBV20-1 with TRBJ1-5; without DNA, the TCRdb call of TRBD1 cannot be checked. CDR3 size: 15 residues. Germline V CDR1 and CDR2: DFQATT, SNEGSKA (reference sequence). CDR3 in amino acids: CSASLGASTDQPQHF.

The chain links TRBV28 to TRBJ2-7; there is no DNA to check the TCRdb D call of TRBD1. This CDR3 has 17 amino acids. Germline lookup yields CDR1 MDHEN and CDR2 SYDVKM. The CDR3 sequence is CASSLRRTARPLYEQYF.

The chain couples TRBV6-1 to TRBJ2-2; TCRdb designates TRBD2, a call that cannot be tested without DNA. This CDR3 has 18 amino acids. In germline, CDR1 is MNHNS, CDR2 SASEGT. CDR3 residues: CASRFRLAGGRDTGELFF.

The chain has TRBV12-3 or TRBV12-4 and TRBJ1-2; TCRdb proposes TRBD1, but this gene call is untestable without DNA. CDR3 length: 13 amino acids. The CDR3: CASSLTGAMRYTF.

The V and J genes are TRBV24-1 and TRBJ2-2; TCRdb picks TRBD1, but there is no DNA to check that call. This CDR3 spans 20 amino acids. Per the germline V gene, CDR1 is KGHDR and CDR2 is SFDVKD. CDR3 sequence reads: CATSDPRGTGVHYGTGELFF.

The chain combines TRBV18 with TRBJ2-3. The germline V gene has CDR1 KGHSH and CDR2 LQKENI. The CDR3 runs 15 residues. The chain's CDR3 is CASSPKVGSTDTQYF.

V gene TRBV10-1 combines with J gene TRBJ2-3. The germline gives CDR1 WNHNN, CDR2 SYGVQD (reference sequence). The CDR3 is 12 residues long. The CDR3 here is CASSRRPDTQYF.

This rearrangement joins TRBV6-5 to TRBJ2-1; TCRdb selects TRBD1, and the lack of DNA leaves this call unchecked. This CDR3 has 15 residues. Per the germline V gene, CDR1 is MNHEY and CDR2 is SVGAGI. The chain's CDR3 is CASSYGTPGRGEQFF.

J is TRBJ1-3 and V is TRBV5-1; without DNA, the TCRdb call of TRBD1 cannot be checked. Germline CDR1 reads SGHRS; CDR2 reads YFSETQ. The CDR3 runs to 16 residues. CDR3: CASSRNRGLTGNTIYF.

The genes are TRBV25-1 and TRBJ1-1; TCRdb proposes TRBD1, but this gene call is untestable without DNA. Looked up from germline, CDR1 is MGHDK and CDR2 is SYGVNS. CDR3 size: 15 residues. The chain's CDR3 is CASSDLTRGNTEAFF.

This chain links TRBV20-1 with TRBJ1-5; TCRdb lists TRBD1, though no DNA is available to test this call. Per germline, CDR1 DFQATT and CDR2 SNEGSKA (reference sequence). This CDR3 has 15 amino acids. CDR3 loop: CSARGIRGSNQPQHF.

The chain uses TRBV27 and TRBJ2-5; with no DNA, the TCRdb D assignment of TRBD2 cannot be verified. Germline CDR1 is MNHEY and CDR2 is SMNVEV (reference sequence). The CDR3 is 16 residues long. The CDR3 spells CASSPASWGQEETQYF.